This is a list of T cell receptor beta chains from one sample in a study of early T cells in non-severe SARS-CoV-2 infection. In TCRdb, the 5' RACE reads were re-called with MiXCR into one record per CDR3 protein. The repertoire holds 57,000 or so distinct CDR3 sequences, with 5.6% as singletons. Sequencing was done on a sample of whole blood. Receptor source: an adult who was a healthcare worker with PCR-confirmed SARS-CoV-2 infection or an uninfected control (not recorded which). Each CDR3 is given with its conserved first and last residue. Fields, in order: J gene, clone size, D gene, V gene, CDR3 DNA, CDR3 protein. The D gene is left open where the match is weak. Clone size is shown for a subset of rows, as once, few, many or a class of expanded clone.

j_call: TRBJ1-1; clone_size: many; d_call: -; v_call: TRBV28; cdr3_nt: TGTGCCAGCAGTAAAATCACTGAAGCTTTCTTT; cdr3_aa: CASSKITEAFF
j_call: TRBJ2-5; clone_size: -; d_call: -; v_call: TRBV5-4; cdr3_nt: TGTGCCAACAGCTTCTCGGGACCAGAGACCCAGTACTTC; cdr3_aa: CANSFSGPETQYF
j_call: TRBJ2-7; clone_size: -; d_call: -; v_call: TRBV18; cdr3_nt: TGTGCCAGCTCACCACCGCAGGGATACGAGCAGTACTTC; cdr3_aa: CASSPPQGYEQYF
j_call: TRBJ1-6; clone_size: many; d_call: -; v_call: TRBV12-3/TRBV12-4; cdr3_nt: TGTGCCAGCAGTTTAGGTGGCTCACCCCTCCACTTT; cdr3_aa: CASSLGGSPLHF
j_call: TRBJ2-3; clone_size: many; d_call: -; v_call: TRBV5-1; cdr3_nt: TGCGCCAGCAGCTTGGCCAACCAGGGTAGCACAGATACGCAGTATTTT; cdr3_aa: CASSLANQGSTDTQYF
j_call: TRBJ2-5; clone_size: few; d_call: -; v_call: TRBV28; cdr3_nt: TGTGCCAGCAGCCGTCGGCAGGCCCAAGAGACCCAGTACTTC; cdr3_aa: CASSRRQAQETQYF
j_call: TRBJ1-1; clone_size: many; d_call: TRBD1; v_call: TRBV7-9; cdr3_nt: TGTGCCAGCAGCTTCCTCCGACAGGGGGGCACTGAAGCTTTCTTT; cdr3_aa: CASSFLRQGGTEAFF
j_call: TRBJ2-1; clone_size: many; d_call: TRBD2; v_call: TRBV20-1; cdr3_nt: TGCAGTGCTAGGGCTAGCGGGGGTGGGAATGAGCAGTTCTTC; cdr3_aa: CSARASGGGNEQFF
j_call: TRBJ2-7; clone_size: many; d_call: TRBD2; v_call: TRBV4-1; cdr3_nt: TGCGCCAGCAGCCAAGACGGACTAGCGGGCCAAGTGCAGTACTTC; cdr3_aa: CASSQDGLAGQVQYF
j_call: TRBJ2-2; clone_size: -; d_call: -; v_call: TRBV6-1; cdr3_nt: TGTGCCAGTAATATGATCTCGAACACCGGGGAGCTGTTTTTT; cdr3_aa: CASNMISNTGELFF
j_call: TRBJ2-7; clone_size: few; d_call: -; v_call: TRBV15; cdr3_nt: TGTGCCACCAGCAGAGATCCCAGGTACTACGAGCAGTACTTC; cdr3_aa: CATSRDPRYYEQYF
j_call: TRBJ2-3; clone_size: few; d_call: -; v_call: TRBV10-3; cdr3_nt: TGTGCCATCAGAGTTAGCACAGATACGCAGTATTTT; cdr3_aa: CAIRVSTDTQYF
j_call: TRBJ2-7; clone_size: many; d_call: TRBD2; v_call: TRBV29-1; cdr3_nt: TGCAGCGTTGGGCCGGCTAGCGGGGGGTTCTACGAGCAGTACTTC; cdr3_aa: CSVGPASGGFYEQYF
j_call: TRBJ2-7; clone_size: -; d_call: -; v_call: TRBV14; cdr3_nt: TGTGCCAGCAGCCAAGATCTTTTGGCGAGCCAGTACTTC; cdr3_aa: CASSQDLLASQYF
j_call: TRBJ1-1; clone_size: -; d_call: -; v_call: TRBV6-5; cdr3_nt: TGTGCCAGCACCCTGTACACAGGTAGGAGCACTGAAGCTTTCTTT; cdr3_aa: CASTLYTGRSTEAFF
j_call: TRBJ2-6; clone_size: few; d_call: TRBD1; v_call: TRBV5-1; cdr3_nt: TGCGCCAGCAGCTTGAGGGGACAGGGGGCGCTGACGACTGGGGCCAACGTCCTGACTTTC; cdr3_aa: CASSLRGQGALTTGANVLTF
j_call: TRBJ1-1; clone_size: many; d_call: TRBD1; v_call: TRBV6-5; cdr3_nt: TGTGCCAGCAGTTACGGGGACAGGTTGAACACTGAAGCTTTCTTT; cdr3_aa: CASSYGDRLNTEAFF
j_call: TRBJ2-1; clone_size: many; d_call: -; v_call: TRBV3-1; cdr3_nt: TGTGCCAGTGCCTCCGGGATCTTTGGCTACTACAATGAGCAGTTCTTC; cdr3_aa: CASASGIFGYYNEQFF
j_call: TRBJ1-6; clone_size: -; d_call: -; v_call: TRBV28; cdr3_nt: TGTGCCAGCAGCCTGGACGGGAAGTTTAATTCACCCCTCCACTTT; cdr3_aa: CASSLDGKFNSPLHF
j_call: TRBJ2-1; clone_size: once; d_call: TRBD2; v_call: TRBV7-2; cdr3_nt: TGTGCCAGCAGCTTAGTTCCGAGCGGGGGGTTTGGTGAGCAGTTCTTC; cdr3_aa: CASSLVPSGGFGEQFF
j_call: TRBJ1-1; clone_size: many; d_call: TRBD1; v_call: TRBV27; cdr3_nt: TGTGCCAGCAGTTTAATGGGACAGGGGGCATCGTTGACTGAAGCTTTCTTT; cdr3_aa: CASSLMGQGASLTEAFF
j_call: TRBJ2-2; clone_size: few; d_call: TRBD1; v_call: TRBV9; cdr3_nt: TGTGCCAGCTCCCGAGGGGGCGAGAACACCGGGGAGCTGTTTTTT; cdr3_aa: CASSRGGENTGELFF
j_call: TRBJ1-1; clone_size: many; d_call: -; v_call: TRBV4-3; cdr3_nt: TGCGCCAGCAGCCAACAAAGGGGCAGGAACACTGAAGCTTTCTTT; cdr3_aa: CASSQQRGRNTEAFF
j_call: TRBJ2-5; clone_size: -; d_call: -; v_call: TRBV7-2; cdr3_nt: TGTGCCAGCAGCTTAGGGGGAGGCCCAGAGACCCAGTACTTC; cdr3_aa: CASSLGGGPETQYF
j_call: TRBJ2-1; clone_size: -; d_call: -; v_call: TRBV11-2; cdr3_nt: TGTGCCAGCAGCTTATTAGGGACCGGGACGGAGCAGTTCTTC; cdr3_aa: CASSLLGTGTEQFF
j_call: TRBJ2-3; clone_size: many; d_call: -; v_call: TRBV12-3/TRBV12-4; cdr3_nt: TGTGCCAGCAGCTCGACGAGCACAGATACGCAGTATTTT; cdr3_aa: CASSSTSTDTQYF